These T cell receptor beta chains were read from a single sample in a study of Japanese encephalitis immunity and Zika vaccine responses. TCRdb re-derived calls from the 5' RACE reads in MiXCR, one entry per CDR3 protein. The data contain 140 or so distinct CDR3 sequences, 2% to 2.5% of them singletons. Sequencing was performed on antigen-activated CD4+ T cells from blood, cultured, taken during a Zika inactivated vaccine study. The source of these receptors is an adult woman who received an inactivated Zika virus vaccine. CDR3s include the opening cysteine and the closing phenylalanine or tryptophan. A D gene is named only where the DNA matches it firmly. Size is omitted from some rows. Given values are once, few, many or a class for expanded clones.

CSADSQGLADRYEQYF,TGCAGTGCAGATAGCCAGGGACTAGCGGACCGCTACGAGCAGTACTTC,large,TRBJ2-7,TRBV20-1,TRBD2
CASSEPFTDTQYF,TGTGCCAGCAGTGAGCCGTTCACAGATACGCAGTATTTT,large,TRBJ2-3,TRBV2,NA
CASSPIAQVEGGYTF,TGTGCCAGCTCACCTATCGCTCAGGTCGAAGGGGGCTACACCTTC,medium-sized,TRBJ1-2,TRBV18,NA
CASSLDSRDGVEAFF,TGCGCCAGCAGCCTCGACTCGAGGGACGGTGTTGAAGCTTTCTTT,large,TRBJ1-1,TRBV4-3,NA
CASIDGTSGSYNEQFF,TGTGCCAGCATCGACGGGACTAGCGGGAGTTACAATGAGCAGTTCTTC,hyperexpanded,TRBJ2-1,TRBV2,TRBD2
CASSPDRANTEAFF,TGCGCCAGCAGCCCCGACAGGGCGAACACTGAAGCTTTCTTT,hyperexpanded,TRBJ1-1,TRBV5-1,TRBD1
CANSFALAGGETQYF,TGTGCCAACAGCTTTGCACTGGCGGGTGGAGAGACCCAGTACTTC,NA,TRBJ2-5,TRBV12-3/TRBV12-4,NA
CAYNRGTGATGELFF,TGTGCCTACAATCGCGGGACAGGGGCCACCGGGGAGCTGTTTTTT,hyperexpanded,TRBJ2-2,TRBV30,TRBD1
CASSPEETQYF,TGTGCCAGCTCACCTGAAGAGACCCAGTACTTC,medium-sized,TRBJ2-5,TRBV18,NA
CASGPPPSGRYQETQYF,TGTGCTAGTGGTCCCCCCCCTAGCGGGAGGTACCAAGAGACCCAGTACTTC,large,TRBJ2-5,TRBV12-5,TRBD2
CASSFRVGLQF,TGTGCCAGCAGTTTTCGCGTGGGACTTCAGTTC,medium-sized,TRBJ1-2,TRBV12-3/TRBV12-4,NA
CASSQVSGPYEQYF,TGCGCCAGCAGCCAAGTATCTGGGCCCTACGAGCAGTACTTC,medium-sized,TRBJ2-7,TRBV4-3,NA
CASSPSTGELFF,TGTGCCAGCAGCCCCTCTACCGGGGAGCTGTTTTTT,large,TRBJ2-2,TRBV4-2,NA
CASSFGLGFTSYEQYF,TGCGCCAGCAGCTTCGGGCTCGGGTTCACCTCCTACGAGCAGTACTTC,large,TRBJ2-7,TRBV5-1,NA
CASSPLGSGANVLTF,TGTGCCAGCAGCCCGCTTGGCTCTGGGGCCAACGTCCTGACTTTC,large,TRBJ2-6,TRBV5-4,NA
CASSLLGTQYF,TGTGCCAGCAGCTTGTTGGGGACCCAGTACTTC,medium-sized,TRBJ2-5,TRBV5-5,NA
CSARNPQGMGQYF,TGCAGTGCTAGGAACCCACAGGGGATGGGCCAGTACTTC,large,TRBJ2-5,TRBV20-1,TRBD1
CASSSWGKYEQYF,TGTGCCAGCAGTTCTTGGGGAAAGTACGAGCAGTACTTC,hyperexpanded,TRBJ2-7,TRBV12-3/TRBV12-4,NA
CSARVREQFGGYTF,TGCAGTGCTAGAGTCAGGGAGCAATTCGGGGGCTACACCTTC,hyperexpanded,TRBJ1-2,TRBV20-1,NA
CASSPGQLNSPLHF,TGTGCCAGCAGCCCGGGACAGCTAAATTCACCCCTCCACTTT,large,TRBJ1-6,TRBV4-2,TRBD1
CSARLTGLSEGYTF,TGCAGTGCTAGATTAACAGGGTTGTCGGAAGGCTACACCTTC,large,TRBJ1-2,TRBV20-1,NA
CASRQITGVGAFF,TGTGCCAGCAGGCAAATAACAGGGGTAGGGGCTTTCTTT,large,TRBJ1-1,TRBV28,TRBD1
CASSPRGGGQPQHF,TGTGCCAGCAGCCCCAGGGGGGGTGGTCAGCCCCAGCATTTT,large,TRBJ1-5,TRBV7-8,TRBD1
CASSQGGGAPYEQYF,TGTGCCAGCAGTCAGGGCGGTGGGGCTCCCTACGAGCAGTACTTC,medium-sized,TRBJ2-7,TRBV3-1,NA
CASSLDLIRGETGELFF,TGTGCCAGCAGCTTAGATCTAATTAGGGGGGAAACCGGGGAGCTGTTTTTT,once,TRBJ2-2,TRBV11-2,NA
CSARARTSGDTDTQYF,TGCAGTGCTAGGGCTAGGACTAGCGGGGACACAGATACGCAGTATTTT,medium-sized,TRBJ2-3,TRBV20-1,TRBD2
CSAREGGNTGELFF,TGCAGTGCTAGAGAAGGTGGGAACACCGGGGAGCTGTTTTTT,large,TRBJ2-2,TRBV20-1,NA
CASSLINIRNTEAFF,TGTGCCAGCAGCCTAATAAATATACGGAACACTGAAGCTTTCTTT,large,TRBJ1-1,TRBV14,NA
CASSLLAGGTDTQYF,TGTGCCAGCAGCCTTTTAGCGGGAGGGACAGATACGCAGTATTTT,large,TRBJ2-3,TRBV3-1,TRBD2
CASSYSVVGGLAEQFF,TGTGCCAGCAGTTACTCGGTTGTCGGGGGATTGGCTGAGCAGTTCTTC,hyperexpanded,TRBJ2-1,TRBV6-5,NA
CASSELTGDTGELFF,TGCGCCAGCAGCGAACTTACAGGGGACACCGGGGAGCTGTTTTTT,hyperexpanded,TRBJ2-2,TRBV5-1,TRBD1
CARSQDRAYEQYF,TGTGCCAGGTCCCAGGACAGGGCCTACGAGCAGTACTTC,large,TRBJ2-7,TRBV6-4,TRBD1
CASIPRGGSSYEQYF,TGTGCCAGCATTCCACGGGGAGGGAGCTCCTACGAGCAGTACTTC,large,TRBJ2-7,TRBV6-5,TRBD2
CASSLASGSFDEQFF,TGCGCCAGCAGCTTGGCGAGCGGGAGTTTCGATGAGCAGTTCTTC,hyperexpanded,TRBJ2-1,TRBV5-1,TRBD2
CASRDPGPYEQYF,TGTGCCAGCAGGGACCCAGGCCCCTACGAGCAGTACTTC,large,TRBJ2-7,TRBV2,NA
CASSQVGGANTGELFF,TGCGCCAGCAGCCAAGTTGGAGGGGCGAACACCGGGGAGCTGTTTTTT,hyperexpanded,TRBJ2-2,TRBV4-3,NA
CASSQGRGGDTQYF,TGTGCTAGCAGCCAGGGGAGGGGTGGAGATACGCAGTATTTT,medium-sized,TRBJ2-3,TRBV7-7,NA
CASSLGQGRDGYTF,TGTGCCAGCAGCTTAGGGCAGGGTCGCGATGGCTACACCTTC,hyperexpanded,TRBJ1-2,TRBV13,NA
CASSPVIERRNTGELFF,TGTGCCAGCAGCCCCGTGATCGAGCGGAGAAACACCGGGGAGCTGTTTTTT,large,TRBJ2-2,TRBV4-2,NA
CATSDVHMAGGSNEQFF,TGTGCCACCAGTGATGTCCACATGGCGGGGGGGTCCAATGAGCAGTTCTTC,medium-sized,TRBJ2-1,TRBV24-1,TRBD2
CATQVNSAGQETQYF,TGTGCCACCCAAGTGAACAGCGCGGGGCAAGAGACCCAGTACTTC,large,TRBJ2-5,TRBV24-1,NA
CASSILAGEEETQYF,TGCGCCAGCAGCATACTAGCGGGGGAGGAAGAGACCCAGTACTTC,hyperexpanded,TRBJ2-5,TRBV4-3,TRBD2
CASSSGLSNEQFF,TGCGCCAGCAGTTCGGGACTCAGCAATGAGCAGTTCTTC,hyperexpanded,TRBJ2-1,TRBV5-1,NA
CASTRTGVNTGELFF,TGTGCCAGCACCAGGACAGGGGTAAACACCGGGGAGCTGTTTTTT,large,TRBJ2-2,TRBV5-4,TRBD1
CASRTGTANYGYTF,TGTGCCAGTAGGACCGGGACAGCAAACTATGGCTACACCTTC,NA,TRBJ1-2,TRBV19,TRBD1
CASSLRPGGNEQFF,TGTGCCAGCAGCTTAAGACCAGGCGGCAATGAGCAGTTCTTC,large,TRBJ2-1,TRBV11-1,NA
CASSPPGGDTEAFF,TGCGCCAGCAGCCCTCCTGGGGGGGACACTGAAGCTTTCTTT,large,TRBJ1-1,TRBV4-3,NA
CSAARTPRGGGVF,TGCAGTGCTGCCCGCACTCCAAGGGGGGGGGGAGTCTTC,large,TRBJ2-1,TRBV20-1,NA
CASSLVQGSYGYTF,TGTGCCAGCAGCTTGGTACAGGGAAGCTATGGCTACACCTTC,large,TRBJ1-2,TRBV5-6,NA
CASSQDPGTSYEQYF,TGCGCCAGCAGCCAAGATCCGGGGACCTCCTACGAGCAGTACTTC,hyperexpanded,TRBJ2-7,TRBV4-3,NA
CSAFGLDRSDTQYF,TGCAGTGCTTTCGGACTCGACCGGTCAGATACGCAGTATTTT,few,TRBJ2-3,TRBV20-1,NA
CASSQRGTNQDGYTF,TGCGCCAGCAGCCAAAGAGGGACAAATCAGGATGGCTACACCTTC,large,TRBJ1-2,TRBV4-3,NA
CSVEGGANYGYTF,TGCAGCGTGGAGGGGGGAGCTAACTATGGCTACACCTTC,medium-sized,TRBJ1-2,TRBV29-1,NA
CASSYSGPAETQYF,TGCGCCAGCAGCTATTCAGGGCCAGCGGAGACCCAGTACTTC,medium-sized,TRBJ2-5,TRBV5-1,NA
CASSPGLGSYSDTQYF,TGTGCCAGCTCACCAGGCCTGGGGAGCTACTCAGATACGCAGTATTTT,hyperexpanded,TRBJ2-3,TRBV18,NA
CASSQDPGTTYEQYF,TGCGCCAGCAGCCAAGATCCGGGGACAACCTACGAGCAGTACTTC,large,TRBJ2-7,TRBV4-3,NA